These T cell receptor beta chains were read from a single sample in a study of blood T cell repertoires in COVID-19. The assay was immunoSEQ multiplex PCR, and TCRdb's table has in-frame clones only and misses some. Found here are approximately 360,000 clones, approximately 89% of them singletons; the top ten hold around 2%. The material sequenced was PBMCs or T cells enriched from blood (not recorded which). All receptors derive from a man between 35 and 55 years old in a cohort exposed to, infected with or recovered from COVID-19 (not recorded which). The CDR3 runs from the conserved cysteine through the conserved F or W. D genes are given only for firm matches. The size field is filled for only some rows; it gives once, few, many or a size class.

abundance: .
v_gene: TRBV18
d_gene: .
j_gene: TRBJ1-1
CDR3nt: TGTGCCAGCTCACCCACCACATCAACAAAGAACACTGAAGCTTTCTTT
CDR3aa: CASSPTTSTKNTEAFF

abundance: .
v_gene: TRBV7-9
d_gene: .
j_gene: TRBJ2-7
CDR3nt: TGTGCCAGCAGCTCTCCGATAGCGGTAAACTCCTACGAGCAGTACTTC
CDR3aa: CASSSPIAVNSYEQYF

abundance: .
v_gene: TRBV5-5
d_gene: .
j_gene: TRBJ2-5
CDR3nt: TGTGCCAGCAGCTTGGCAGCGGAGACCCAGTACTTC
CDR3aa: CASSLAAETQYF

abundance: .
v_gene: TRBV18
d_gene: TRBD1
j_gene: TRBJ1-2
CDR3nt: TGTGCCAGCTCACCCGCCGGGACAGGGGAGGGCTACACCTTC
CDR3aa: CASSPAGTGEGYTF

abundance: .
v_gene: TRBV29-1
d_gene: TRBD1
j_gene: TRBJ1-2
CDR3nt: TGCAGCGTACCAAGGGACAGGGGAACCTATGGCTACACCTTC
CDR3aa: CSVPRDRGTYGYTF

abundance: .
v_gene: TRBV6-9
d_gene: .
j_gene: TRBJ1-3
CDR3nt: TGTGCCAGCAGTTATCGGAGGGGTTCTTCTGGAAACACCATATATTTT
CDR3aa: CASSYRRGSSGNTIYF

abundance: .
v_gene: TRBV3-1/TRBV3-2
d_gene: .
j_gene: TRBJ2-5
CDR3nt: TGTGCCAGCAGCCTTCGGGAGACCCAGTACTTC
CDR3aa: CASSLRETQYF

abundance: .
v_gene: TRBV7-9
d_gene: .
j_gene: TRBJ1-2
CDR3nt: TGTGCCAGCAGCTTAGAAGGTGGGCCAGGCAGGGCGAACTATGGCTACACCTTC
CDR3aa: CASSLEGGPGRANYGYTF

abundance: .
v_gene: TRBV18
d_gene: .
j_gene: TRBJ2-2
CDR3nt: TGTGCCAGCTCACCGGCGAGGGTGAGCACCGGGGAGCTGTTTTTT
CDR3aa: CASSPARVSTGELFF

abundance: .
v_gene: TRBV5-8
d_gene: .
j_gene: TRBJ1-1
CDR3nt: TGTGCCAGCAGCTCTTATGAGATAACCTTTGAAGCTTTCTTT
CDR3aa: CASSSYEITFEAFF

abundance: .
v_gene: TRBV7-2
d_gene: TRBD2
j_gene: TRBJ2-1
CDR3nt: TGTGCCAGCAGCTTAACGGGAGGGCCTGGGATTGAGCAGTTCTTC
CDR3aa: CASSLTGGPGIEQFF

abundance: .
v_gene: TRBV19
d_gene: .
j_gene: TRBJ1-6
CDR3nt: TGTGCCAGTAAAGTGGGGGCGACCTCCTATAATTCACCCCTCCACTTT
CDR3aa: CASKVGATSYNSPLHF

abundance: .
v_gene: TRBV7-9
d_gene: TRBD2
j_gene: TRBJ2-1
CDR3nt: TGTGCCAGCAGCTTAGGCCAGCGGGACCACAATGAGCAGTTCTTC
CDR3aa: CASSLGQRDHNEQFF

abundance: .
v_gene: TRBV5-1
d_gene: .
j_gene: TRBJ1-2
CDR3nt: TGCGCCAGCAGCTCCCAGGGGATTGGGGGGGAAGGCTATGGCTACACCTTC
CDR3aa: CASSSQGIGGEGYGYTF

abundance: few
v_gene: TRBV19
d_gene: TRBD1
j_gene: TRBJ1-5
CDR3nt: TGTGCCAGTAGTGTGGACAGGGATCAGCCCCAGCATTTT
CDR3aa: CASSVDRDQPQHF

abundance: few
v_gene: TRBV6-5
d_gene: TRBD1
j_gene: TRBJ1-2
CDR3nt: TGTGCCAGCAAGACAGGGCTGGGCTACACCTTC
CDR3aa: CASKTGLGYTF

abundance: .
v_gene: TRBV6-5
d_gene: TRBD2
j_gene: TRBJ2-2
CDR3nt: TGTGCCAGCAGTCGGACTAGCGGGAGTATCGGGGAGCTGTTTTTT
CDR3aa: CASSRTSGSIGELFF

abundance: .
v_gene: TRBV24-1
d_gene: TRBD1
j_gene: TRBJ2-3
CDR3nt: TGTGCCACCAGTGATCCCGGGACAGGGAGAGATACGCAGTATTTT
CDR3aa: CATSDPGTGRDTQYF

abundance: .
v_gene: TRBV6-5
d_gene: TRBD2
j_gene: TRBJ2-1
CDR3nt: TGTGCCAGCAGTCGCGGACTAGCGGTCTACAATGAGCAGTTCTTC
CDR3aa: CASSRGLAVYNEQFF

abundance: .
v_gene: TRBV9
d_gene: TRBD2
j_gene: TRBJ2-1
CDR3nt: TGTGCCAGCAGCGTAGAGGGAAGCGGGAGGGCCGGTAATGAGCAGTTCTTC
CDR3aa: CASSVEGSGRAGNEQFF

abundance: .
v_gene: TRBV5-4
d_gene: .
j_gene: TRBJ1-1
CDR3nt: TGTGCCAGCAGCCCAGGTGGGCGGGGGGACACTGAAGCTTTCTTT
CDR3aa: CASSPGGRGDTEAFF

abundance: .
v_gene: TRBV5-1
d_gene: .
j_gene: TRBJ1-1
CDR3nt: TGCGCCAGCAGCTCTAACACTGAAGCTTTCTTT
CDR3aa: CASSSNTEAFF

abundance: .
v_gene: TRBV4-1
d_gene: TRBD1
j_gene: TRBJ1-4
CDR3nt: TGCGCCAGCAGCCCGGACAGGGGCGGAGGTGAAAAACTGTTTTTT
CDR3aa: CASSPDRGGGEKLFF

abundance: .
v_gene: TRBV7-6
d_gene: TRBD1
j_gene: TRBJ1-4
CDR3nt: TGTGCCAGCGGGTTTCGGACAGGAGGAGGTGAAAAACTGTTTTTT
CDR3aa: CASGFRTGGGEKLFF

abundance: .
v_gene: TRBV15
d_gene: TRBD1
j_gene: TRBJ1-2
CDR3nt: TGTGCCACCAGCAGAAATTCGGGACAGGGAGAAGGCTACACCTTC
CDR3aa: CATSRNSGQGEGYTF

abundance: .
v_gene: TRBV9
d_gene: .
j_gene: TRBJ2-1
CDR3nt: TGTGCCAGCAGCGCCTCTAGCGAGTTATACAATGAGCAGTTCTTC
CDR3aa: CASSASSELYNEQFF

abundance: .
v_gene: TRBV5-4
d_gene: TRBD2
j_gene: TRBJ2-1
CDR3nt: TGTGCCAGCAGTCGGACTAGCGGGAGTACCTACAATGAGCAGTTCTTC
CDR3aa: CASSRTSGSTYNEQFF

abundance: .
v_gene: TRBV28
d_gene: TRBD1
j_gene: TRBJ1-1
CDR3nt: TGTGCCAGCAGACCCATACAGGGGGTTGGGAACACTGAAGCTTTCTTT
CDR3aa: CASRPIQGVGNTEAFF

abundance: .
v_gene: TRBV15
d_gene: .
j_gene: TRBJ2-7
CDR3nt: TGTGCCACCAGCAGGGGGACAACCTTCTACGAGCAGTACTTC
CDR3aa: CATSRGTTFYEQYF

abundance: .
v_gene: TRBV5-4
d_gene: TRBD1
j_gene: TRBJ2-7
CDR3nt: TGTGCCAGCAGCTCCCCGGGAACAGGGGGCTACGAGCAGTACTTC
CDR3aa: CASSSPGTGGYEQYF

abundance: .
v_gene: TRBV29-1
d_gene: .
j_gene: TRBJ1-1
CDR3nt: TGCAGCGTTACCAGGGAGGTGGCTGAAGCTTTCTTT
CDR3aa: CSVTREVAEAFF

abundance: .
v_gene: TRBV19
d_gene: .
j_gene: TRBJ2-5
CDR3nt: .
CDR3aa: CASTSGLAGGPETQYF

abundance: .
v_gene: TRBV27
d_gene: .
j_gene: TRBJ1-2
CDR3nt: TGTGCCAGCAGTCCAAAGGGACACTCCTATGGCTACACCTTC
CDR3aa: CASSPKGHSYGYTF

abundance: .
v_gene: TRBV9
d_gene: TRBD2
j_gene: TRBJ2-3
CDR3nt: TGTGCCAGCAGCGTAGGTTTTGGCGGGGGTTACAGCACAGATACGCAGTATTTT
CDR3aa: CASSVGFGGGYSTDTQYF

abundance: .
v_gene: TRBV11-2
d_gene: .
j_gene: TRBJ1-6
CDR3nt: TGTGCCAGCAGCTTAGGACGGGGAGCTTCACCCCTCCACTTT
CDR3aa: CASSLGRGASPLHF

abundance: once
v_gene: TRBV2
d_gene: TRBD2
j_gene: TRBJ2-2
CDR3nt: TGTGCCAGCGGGCTAGCGGGAGTCACCGGGGAGCTGTTTTTT
CDR3aa: CASGLAGVTGELFF

abundance: .
v_gene: TRBV6-1
d_gene: TRBD1
j_gene: TRBJ1-6
CDR3nt: TGTGCCAGCAGTGAAGCTCCGGACAGGGGCTCACCCCTCCACTTT
CDR3aa: CASSEAPDRGSPLHF

abundance: .
v_gene: TRBV30
d_gene: .
j_gene: TRBJ1-1
CDR3nt: TGTGCCTGGAGTTCATGGAGGGCGCGAACTGAAGCTTTCTTT
CDR3aa: CAWSSWRARTEAFF

abundance: .
v_gene: TRBV3-1/TRBV3-2
d_gene: .
j_gene: TRBJ1-1
CDR3nt: TGTGCCAGCAGCCACGGCACTGAAGCTTTCTTT
CDR3aa: CASSHGTEAFF

abundance: .
v_gene: TRBV10-1
d_gene: .
j_gene: TRBJ1-3
CDR3nt: TGCGCCAGCAGTGATGGCCCTGGAAACACCATATATTTT
CDR3aa: CASSDGPGNTIYF

abundance: once
v_gene: TRBV28
d_gene: TRBD1
j_gene: TRBJ2-7
CDR3nt: TGTGCCAGCAGTCCAGGGGGTTTTGGGCGCAACGAGCAGTACTTC
CDR3aa: CASSPGGFGRNEQYF

abundance: few
v_gene: TRBV4-1
d_gene: TRBD1
j_gene: TRBJ1-4
CDR3nt: TGCGCCAGCAGCCAACCGGGACAGGGGGGTGAAAAACTGTTTTTT
CDR3aa: CASSQPGQGGEKLFF

abundance: .
v_gene: TRBV30
d_gene: TRBD2
j_gene: TRBJ2-5
CDR3nt: TGTGCCTGGAATGGAGCGGGAGGGGAGACCCAGTACTTC
CDR3aa: CAWNGAGGETQYF

abundance: once
v_gene: TRBV6-5
d_gene: .
j_gene: TRBJ2-7
CDR3nt: TGTGCCAGCCGGACAGCGGGAAAGAGCTCCTACGAGCAGTACTTC
CDR3aa: CASRTAGKSSYEQYF

abundance: .
v_gene: TRBV4-1
d_gene: TRBD2
j_gene: TRBJ2-5
CDR3nt: TGCGCCAGCAGCCCGAGACTAGCGGGAGGGCCTGGGGGGCGGGAGACCCAGTACTTC
CDR3aa: CASSPRLAGGPGGRETQYF

abundance: .
v_gene: TRBV19
d_gene: TRBD2
j_gene: TRBJ2-3
CDR3nt: TGTGCCACCCAAAGGGGGACTAGTCGCAGTGATACGCAGTATTTT
CDR3aa: CATQRGTSRSDTQYF

abundance: once
v_gene: TRBV11-2
d_gene: .
j_gene: TRBJ1-5
CDR3nt: TGTGCCAGCAGCTTAGTCGGTAGCAATCAGCCCCAGCATTTT
CDR3aa: CASSLVGSNQPQHF

abundance: .
v_gene: TRBV2
d_gene: .
j_gene: TRBJ2-7
CDR3nt: TGTGCCAGCAGCGCTAGGAACGAGCAGTACTTC
CDR3aa: CASSARNEQYF

abundance: .
v_gene: TRBV7-9
d_gene: .
j_gene: TRBJ1-2
CDR3nt: TGTGCCAGCAGCTCCACAGGAAACTATGGCTACACCTTC
CDR3aa: CASSSTGNYGYTF

abundance: .
v_gene: TRBV10-1
d_gene: .
j_gene: TRBJ2-5
CDR3nt: TGCGCCAGCAGCCCTGTGGACACGCAAGAGACCCAGTACTTC
CDR3aa: CASSPVDTQETQYF

abundance: .
v_gene: TRBV28
d_gene: TRBD1
j_gene: TRBJ2-4
CDR3nt: TGTGCCAGCAGTGTTGGGACAGTGGTAGCCAAAAACATTCAGTACTTC
CDR3aa: CASSVGTVVAKNIQYF

abundance: .
v_gene: TRBV5-1
d_gene: .
j_gene: TRBJ1-6
CDR3nt: TGCGCCAGCAGCTTGGGCGGGAATGATAAGGATTCACCCCTCCACTTT
CDR3aa: CASSLGGNDKDSPLHF

abundance: few
v_gene: TRBV3-1/TRBV3-2
d_gene: .
j_gene: TRBJ1-1
CDR3nt: TGTGCCAGCAGCCAAGGAGGGAACACTGAAGCTTTCTTT
CDR3aa: CASSQGGNTEAFF

abundance: .
v_gene: TRBV28
d_gene: TRBD1
j_gene: TRBJ1-6
CDR3nt: TGTGCCAGCAGTCCCTCCGGGACAGGGAATTCACCCCTCCACTTT
CDR3aa: CASSPSGTGNSPLHF

abundance: .
v_gene: TRBV14
d_gene: .
j_gene: TRBJ2-1
CDR3nt: TGTGCCAGCAGGGCGGGCTACAATGAGCAGTTCTTC
CDR3aa: CASRAGYNEQFF